Shown below are 25 T cell receptor beta chains from a single sample sequenced in a study of T cells in Graves' hyperthyroidism and ophthalmopathy. Amplification of TCR beta CDR3 regions used RNA as the template. The TCR CDR3 was amplified in a first-round RT-PCR using the HTBI primer set. TCRdb fed the multiplex PCR reads into MiXCR, producing one record per CDR3 protein. The data show 300,000 to 400,000 distinct CDR3 sequences, about 21% seen once. The sequenced sample was blood. The receptors come from a woman between 45 and 65 years old with Graves' hyperthyroidism.

This clonotype was recorded at least ten times. The rearrangement joins TRBV3-1 to TRBJ2-1; TRBD2 agrees at 8 bases. J gave up 5 bases and V 1 base, and 1 base lay outside the gene matches. CDR1 and CDR2 from the germline V gene are LGHDT and YNNKEL (reference sequence). The CDR3 contains 14 residues. CDR3 DNA: TGTGCCAGCAGCCAAGCGGGAGGGCACAATGAGCAGTTCTTC. This gives the protein CASSQAGGHNEQFF.

This clonotype was seen only a few times. The V gene is TRBV29-1, the J gene TRBJ2-7; 8 nucleotides align to TRBD1. V trimming: 4 bases; J trimming: 0 bases; junction bases outside the gene matches: 5. Germline CDR1 SQVTM, CDR2 ANQGSEA. The CDR3 has 14 residues. CDR3 residues: CSVGRQGNSYEQYF. DNA of the CDR3: TGCAGCGTTGGGAGACAGGGGAACTCCTACGAGCAGTACTTC.

The table lists this clonotype with many counts. The chain employs TRBV28 and TRBJ1-2; 7 positions match TRBD1. Germline loops: CDR1 MDHEN, CDR2 SYDVKM. V trimming: 5 bases; J trimming: 1 base; junction bases outside the gene matches: 7. The CDR3 loop spans 15 amino acids. The chain's CDR3 is CASSQGGSNNYGYTF. The CDR3 DNA is TGTGCCAGCAGTCAAGGGGGCAGTAATAACTATGGCTACACCTTC.

V gene TRBV2 combines with J gene TRBJ1-3; no clear D. The V gene's germline CDR1 is SNHLY and CDR2 FYNNEI. With 2 bases removed from V and 4 bases from J, the gap between germline ends came to 12 bases. The CDR3 covers 15 residues. In DNA, the CDR3 is TGTGCCAGCAGTGAATACGGCAGTCCCGGAAACACCATATATTTT. Its protein product is CASSEYGSPGNTIYF.

CDR3 sequence (DNA): TGTGCCAGCAGGGAGGGACTAGCGGGGGCCTCAGGGAGAGAGCAGTTCTTC. Translated, it gives CASREGLAGASGREQFF. The rearrangement uses TRBV2 and TRBJ2-1; 14 bases map to TRBD2. CDR3 length: 17 residues. Germline CDR1 SNHLY, CDR2 FYNNEI. V shed 6 bases, J shed 10 bases, and the junction held 14 bases outside the gene matches.

This chain uses TRBV3-1 with TRBJ2-4, with D unclear. The ends were cut back, 0 bases at V and 0 bases at J, with 9 bases in the middle. Per germline, CDR1 LGHDT and CDR2 YNNKEL (reference sequence). CDR3 length equals 16 residues. The CDR3 coding sequence is TGTGCCAGCAGCCAAGAACAGTTACTAGCCAAAAACATTCAGTACTTC. Translated: CASSQEQLLAKNIQYF. Variable domain in full (rest from reference TRBV3-1 and TRBJ2-4): DTAVSQTPKYLVTQMGNDKSIKCEQNLGHDTMYWYKQDSKKFLKIMFSYNNKELIINETVPNRFSPKSPDKAHLNLHINSLELGDSAVYFCASSQEQLLAKNIQYFGAGTRLSVL.

This clonotype was seen a handful of times. One base away lies a much larger clone, so this may be a sequencing read error. The V call is TRBV28, the J call TRBJ1-4; D not resolved. The CDR3 has 15 amino acids. Germline CDR1 is MDHEN and CDR2 is SYDVKM. CDR3 bases: TGTGCCAGCAGTTTAGGCGGTACAACTAATGAAAAACTGGTTTTT. Translated: CASSLGGTTNEKLVF.

Many counts were recorded for this clonotype. The rearrangement uses TRBV28 and TRBJ2-7; the D gene is possibly TRBD1 (5 bases). V was trimmed by 6 bases and J by 3 bases, leaving 18 bases between them. This CDR3 spans 15 amino acids. CDR1 and CDR2 (germline): MDHEN, SYDVKM. DNA of the CDR3: TGTGCCAGCAGGTTGGGGCCTGGACCGGTCTACGAGCAGTACTTC. Its translation: CASRLGPGPVYEQYF. The complete variable domain, with remaining parts taken from reference TRBV28 and TRBJ2-7, reads DVKVTQSSRYLVKRTGEKVFLECVQDMDHENMFWYRQDPGLGLRLIYFSYDVKMKEKGDIPEGYSVSREKKERFSLILESASTNQTSMYLCASRLGPGPVYEQYFGPGTRLTVT.

The rearrangement joins TRBV5-1 to TRBJ2-7; D unclear. V shed 4 bases and J shed 3 bases, with 17 bases lying between them. This CDR3 has 15 amino acids. Per the germline V gene, CDR1 is SGHRS and CDR2 is YFSETQ. The CDR3 sequence: CASSIKDPPHYEQYF. The CDR3 coding sequence is TGCGCCAGCAGCATAAAGGATCCTCCACACTACGAGCAGTACTTC.

The sample holds many counts of this clonotype. This chain joins TRBV7-9 and TRBJ2-2; unclear D gene. The CDR3 is 15 residues long. The V end was cut by 7 bases, the J end by 5 bases, with 17 bases between. CDR1 SEHNR and CDR2 FQNEAQ come from the germline V gene (reference sequence). The CDR3 loop reads CASNPPGVVTGELFF. The CDR3 DNA sequence: TGTGCCAGCAACCCTCCCGGAGTCGTGACCGGGGAGCTGTTTTTT.

This chain uses TRBV15 with TRBJ2-3; D perhaps matches TRBD2 (5 bases). The V and J ends lost 0 bases and 4 bases respectively, with 11 bases between them. CDR1 and CDR2 from the germline V gene are LNHNV and YYDKDF (reference sequence). The CDR3 extends over 15 amino acids. DNA for the CDR3: TGTGCCACCAGCAGAGACCAATCACTAGCAGATACGCAGTATTTT. Residues: CATSRDQSLADTQYF.

The J gene is TRBJ2-1, the V gene TRBV3-1; 7 bases map to TRBD2. Per germline, CDR1 LGHDT and CDR2 YNNKEL (reference sequence). The V and J ends lost 0 bases and 2 bases, in that order; junction bases with no gene match: 4. The CDR3 length is 16 residues. In DNA form, the CDR3 reads TGTGCCAGCAGCCAAGATGGGGGGAGGGCCTACAATGAGCAGTTCTTC. This translates into CASSQDGGRAYNEQFF.

About this clonotype: Since a much larger clone is just one base distant, this may be a read error. The chain links TRBV28 to TRBJ2-7; weak D call: TRBD2 (6 bases). Trimming removed 8 bases at V and 1 base at J, with 24 bases between. The CDR3 runs to 17 residues. Germline V gives CDR1 MDHEN, CDR2 SYDVKM. For the CDR3, the DNA is TGTGCCAGCGGCTTGGGGGGTCAGGCCAGTCTATCCTACGAGCAGTACTTC. This sequence encodes CASGLGGQASLSYEQYF.

This clonotype was seen ten or more times. J is TRBJ1-5 and V is TRBV30, with a weak D call TRBD1 (5 bases). Trimming pared 0 bases from V and 5 bases from J, leaving 14 bases between. CDR1 and CDR2 (germline): GTSNPN, SVGIG (reference sequence). The CDR3 is 15 amino acids. The DNA of the CDR3 is TGTGCCTGGAGTGTAGGAGGGGATAGGTATCAGCCCCAGCATTTT. It is translated as CAWSVGGDRYQPQHF.

V gene TRBV2 combines with J gene TRBJ2-7; D call uncertain. CDR1 is SNHLY and CDR2 is FYNNEI in the germline V gene. This CDR3 has 13 residues. The V and J ends lost 6 bases and 7 bases respectively, with 16 bases between them. CDR3 coding DNA: TGTGCCAGCAGCCAGAGTTTTCAGTATGAGCAGTACTTC. This codes for CASSQSFQYEQYF.

This clonotype was recorded many times. The chain uses TRBV9 and TRBJ1-3; D might be TRBD1 (5 bases). Trimming shortened V by 3 bases and J by 0 bases, and 10 bases separated the two germline ends. Germline CDR1 SGDLS, CDR2 YYNGEE. The CDR3 loop spans 15 amino acids. In nucleotides, the CDR3 is TGTGCCAGCAGCGCCAGACAGTTCTCTGGAAACACCATATATTTT. Encoded protein: CASSARQFSGNTIYF.

This clonotype was observed many times. The chain employs TRBV16 and TRBJ2-1; no firm D call. V was pared by 0 bases and J by 4 bases, with 13 bases between. CDR1 is KGHSY and CDR2 is FQNENV in the germline V gene. This CDR3 has 16 amino acids. In DNA form, the CDR3 reads TGTGCCAGCAGCCAATCTAGGACGGTTAAGTACAATGAGCAGTTCTTC. Protein: CASSQSRTVKYNEQFF.

In its sample, this clonotype was seen a few times. The chain employs TRBV7-3 and TRBJ2-5, with D possibly called TRBD1 or TRBD2 (5 bases each). With 5 bases removed from V and 3 bases from J, the gap between germline ends came to 13 bases. The germline CDR1 and CDR2 sequences are SGHTA and FQGTGA. The CDR3 sequence is 14 residues long. This CDR3 is CASSPGPIKETQYF. CDR3 bases: TGTGCCAGCAGCCCGGGACCAATTAAAGAGACCCAGTACTTC.

This clonotype was counted only a few times. The rearrangement joins TRBV20-1 to TRBJ1-5, with D perhaps TRBD1 (5 bases). V was shortened by 5 bases and J by 2 bases, with 7 bases between the two germline ends. The CDR3 sequence is 12 residues long. Germline loops: CDR1 DFQATT, CDR2 SNEGSKA (reference sequence). CDR3 DNA sequence: TGCAGTGCTGGAGGGGGCAATCAGCCCCAGCATTTT. Residues: CSAGGGNQPQHF.

V is TRBV9 and J is TRBJ2-1; 10 nucleotides agree with TRBD2. The CDR3 runs 15 residues. Looked up from germline, CDR1 is SGDLS and CDR2 is YYNGEE. Trimming removed 6 bases from V and 7 bases from J; junction bases left unmatched: 10. CDR3 region: CASTSGTSVVNEQFF. CDR3 coding DNA: TGTGCCAGCACTTCCGGGACTAGCGTCGTTAATGAGCAGTTCTTC. Looking up the rest from reference TRBV9 and TRBJ2-1 gives the full variable domain: DSGVTQTPKHLITATGQRVTLRCSPRSGDLSVYWYQQSLDQGLQFLIQYYNGEERAKGNILERFSAQQFPDLHSELNLSSLELGDSALYFCASTSGTSVVNEQFFGPGTRLTVL.

This clonotype was detected many times. V and J are TRBV18 and TRBJ2-3; no firm D call. The germline CDR1 and CDR2 sequences are KGHSH and LQKENI. Trimming pared 3 bases from V and 5 bases from J, leaving 3 bases between. This CDR3 region has 11 residues. The DNA for the CDR3 is TGTGCCAGCTCACCTAAAGATACGCAGTATTTT. This gives the protein CASSPKDTQYF.

This clonotype was observed many times. J is TRBJ2-7 and V is TRBV11-3, with 7 nucleotides matching TRBD1. The trim removed 1 base at V and 5 bases at J, leaving 8 bases unmatched. The germline gives CDR1 SGHNT, CDR2 YENEEA. The CDR3 runs to 15 residues. The DNA for the CDR3 is TGTGCCAGCAGCTTAGGCGGACAGGTTTTCCACGAGCAGTACTTC. As protein: CASSLGGQVFHEQYF.

This clonotype was observed at least ten times. The chain recombines TRBV20-1 with TRBJ1-1; D remains ambiguous. This CDR3 comprises 13 residues. Trimming pared 6 bases from V and 1 base from J, leaving 12 bases between. Germline assignment: CDR1 DFQATT and CDR2 SNEGSKA (reference sequence). The CDR3 reads CSAKTYKNTEAFF. DNA for the CDR3: TGCAGTGCCAAGACTTACAAGAACACTGAAGCTTTCTTT.

This clonotype was detected many times. The chain is built from TRBV6-1 and TRBJ1-2; no firm D call. The CDR3 spans 15 residues. V lost 5 bases, J lost 7 bases, and 20 bases lay in between. Germline V CDR1 and CDR2: MNHNS, SASEGT. The DNA of the CDR3 is TGTGCCAGCAGTTTTGATTCGGGAAGGAAGGGTGGCTACACCTTC. Its protein product is CASSFDSGRKGGYTF.

This clonotype was observed many times. The chain couples TRBV28 to TRBJ1-2; a weak D match, TRBD1 (5 bases). Germline V gene data show CDR1 as MDHEN and CDR2 as SYDVKM. V lost 6 bases and J lost 4, with 21 bases in between. The CDR3 has 16 residues. In DNA form, the CDR3 reads TGTGCCAGCAGCCCCAAACGACTTGGGGGAGGCTATGGCTACACCTTC. Translation: CASSPKRLGGGYGYTF.